This T cell receptor (beta chain) was sequenced for a study of CD8+ T cells in alopecia areata. At the level of the study: People stayed on tofacitinib for 6 to 18 months, then stopped the drug for 6 months. Study conclusions and caveats: More clonal than normal scalp was lesional scalp, particularly alopecia totalis/universalis. Sequencing of scalp samples also captures resident alphabeta T cells of normal skin.

Reverse transcription of extracted RNA yielded cDNA, which provided the sequencing template. The protocol was immunoSEQ multiplex PCR, while the TCRdb copy is restricted to in-frame clones and leaves out a portion. The sample consists of fewer than 80,000 clones, roughly three fifths of them appearing once. CD4+ and CD8+ T cells were sorted from PBMCs stained for CD3, CD4 and CD8. CDR1 and CDR2 from the germline V gene are GTSNPN and SVGIG (reference sequence). V was pared by 6 bases and J by 0 bases, with 9 bases between. This CDR3 contains 13 residues. With respect to this clone: Its specificity is not known.

The chain has TRBV30 and TRBJ1-3, with D unresolved. The clonotype comes from a human donor with alopecia areata. The sequenced sample was CD8+ T cells sorted from blood, obtained at week 0. This chain's CDR3 is CACKTSSGNTIYF. The CDR3 DNA reads TGTGCCTGCAAGACAAGCTCTGGAAACACCATATATTTT.